This TCR beta chain was profiled in a study of vaccination and CD4 T cells after COVID-19. The wider study: Cells were stimulated with overlapping spike peptides from SARS-CoV-2, HCoV-NL63, HCoV-OC43 and HCoV-229E.

The treatment denotes: roughly 11-day PBMC culture with coronavirus spike peptide pools or control peptides (ViraFEST assay). Fewer than 2.5 million PBMCs went into each well for culture with roughly 10 IU/ml IL-2 and about 10 ug/ml peptide pools. CDR1 LNHDA and CDR2 SQIVND come from the germline V gene (reference sequence). The ends were cut back, 5 bases at V and 3 bases at J, with 13 bases in the middle. This CDR3 has 15 residues. The Oncomine TCR Beta short-read assay sequenced DNA from cultured CD4+ T cells. TCRdb fed the PCR reads into MiXCR, producing one record per CDR3 protein. The sample carries about 15,000 distinct CDR3 sequences, around 48% recorded once. On this clonotype: Its antigen remains unidentified.

Input material: CD4+ T cells from blood, cultured in vitro. This rearrangement joins TRBV19 to TRBJ2-2, with a weak D call TRBD1 (6 bases). The TCR sequence derives from a human donor who had recovered from COVID-19. The CDR3 reads CASSPPDRDTGELFF. The CDR3 nucleotides read TGTGCCAGTAGTCCCCCGGACAGAGACACCGGGGAGCTGTTTTTT.